This T cell receptor beta chain was documented in a study of Ad26.COV2.S vaccination and SARS-CoV-2 variants. The treatment denotes: approximately 18 received Ad26.COV2.S at low or high dose, single or two shots; 5 received placebo; per-sample allocation not given. Material that was analyzed had been drawn on day 63 after the first vaccine or placebo injection. CDR3 length equals 16 residues. V lost 0 bases to trimming and J lost 2 bases, with 11 bases between them. CDR1 is MGHRA and CDR2 is YSYEKL in the germline V gene. Produced via immunoSEQ multiplex PCR; TCRdb's table is partial and in-frame only. The profile shows 300,000 to 400,000 clones, about 89% of them singletons. This clone was detected ten times or more. Additional DNA sequences in this sample encode the identical CDR3.

The TCR comes from a person between 18 and 59 years old who received the Ad26.COV2.S COVID-19 vaccine or a placebo. The chain couples TRBV4-1 to TRBJ1-5, with TRBD1 as a possible D gene (6 bases). Sequences were derived from peripheral blood, sampled in a trial of Ad26.COV2.S vaccine versus placebo. CDR3 nucleotide sequence: TGCGCCAGCAGCCAAGATGGGGGGCTGGGCAATCAGCCCCAGCATTTT. Translated, it gives CASSQDGGLGNQPQHF.